The 4 T cell receptor beta chains presented below share a single source sample, sequenced in a study of sequential checkpoint blockade in melanoma (dated by TCRdb to between 2018 and 2020). The library was made by the immunoSEQ multiplex PCR assay. As stored in TCRdb, this immuneACCESS dataset retains in-frame rearrangements with V and J assigned. A fraction of the clones does not appear; measured against another copy, unresolved V genes explain less than half of the discrepancy, and the remainder lacks a known reason. The sample data list approximately 31,000 clones, and approximately 86% of these were observed just once. The ten largest clones capture 22% of the sample. Taken with the paper, the label for treatment or condition translates to: randomized to nivolumab then ipilimumab (arm A) or the reverse (arm B). The material sequenced was CD8+ T cells sorted from blood (inferred from file names), taken from a patient given nivolumab and ipilimumab in sequence. These TCRs come from a human donor with melanoma.

The rearrangement links TRBV10-1 to TRBJ2-5, with TRBD2 as a possible D gene (6 bases). The CDR3 has 14 residues. Deletions cut 0 bases from V and 2 bases from J, with 7 bases between. From germline, CDR1 is WNHNN and CDR2 SYGVQD (reference sequence). CDR3: CASSESEGQETQYF. DNA for the CDR3: TGCGCCAGCAGTGAGTCGGAGGGGCAAGAGACCCAGTACTTC.

The chain has TRBV7-9 and TRBJ1-1; possible D gene TRBD1, 5 bases. Germline CDR1 is SEHNR and CDR2 is FQNEAQ (reference sequence). The CDR3 contains 12 residues. V lost 11 bases to trimming and J lost 5 bases, with 15 bases between them. In DNA, the CDR3 is TGTGCCCTCGATGGGGGGTGGACTGAAGCTTTCTTT. Translated: CALDGGWTEAFF.

This clone was detected only a few times. The chain recombines TRBV4-1 with TRBJ2-5; possibly TRBD1 for D (6 bases). The CDR3 sequence is 15 residues long. Germline CDR1 is MGHRA and CDR2 is YSYEKL. The ends were cut back, 2 bases at V and 5 bases at J, with 15 bases in the middle. The CDR3, as DNA: TGCGCCAGCAGCCAACACCCAGGGGACGGGGAGACCCAGTACTTC. This encodes CASSQHPGDGETQYF.

The V call is TRBV28, the J call TRBJ1-2; the D gene is possibly TRBD1 (5 bases). V gave up 6 bases and J gave up 3 bases, with 20 bases separating them. Germline loops: CDR1 MDHEN, CDR2 SYDVKM. The CDR3 loop spans 16 amino acids. CDR3 nucleotide sequence: TGTGCCAGCAGCGCCCAGACGACAGAGTCACACTATGGCTACACCTTC. Translating it yields CASSAQTTESHYGYTF.